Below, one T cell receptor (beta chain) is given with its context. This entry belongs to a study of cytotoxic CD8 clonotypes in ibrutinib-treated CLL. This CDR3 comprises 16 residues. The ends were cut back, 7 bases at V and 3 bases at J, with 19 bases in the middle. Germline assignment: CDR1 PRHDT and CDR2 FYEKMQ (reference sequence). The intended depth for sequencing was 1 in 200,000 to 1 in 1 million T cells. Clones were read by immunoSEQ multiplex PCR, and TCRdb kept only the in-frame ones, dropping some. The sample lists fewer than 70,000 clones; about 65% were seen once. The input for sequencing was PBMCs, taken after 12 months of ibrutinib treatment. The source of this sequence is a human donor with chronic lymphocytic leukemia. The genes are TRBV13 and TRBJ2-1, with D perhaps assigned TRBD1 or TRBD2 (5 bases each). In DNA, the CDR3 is TGTGCCAGCACCCCCCTGGGACGTTCGATCTACAATGAGCAGTTCTTC. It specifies CASTPLGRSIYNEQFF.